This T cell receptor beta chain was identified in a study of cytomegalovirus exposure and HLA in healthy donors. Both 60 Vbeta primers and 13 Jbeta primers went into the PCR. The data were produced by immunoSEQ multiplex PCR, yet TCRdb's version contains in-frame clones alone and is incomplete. The profile covers 150,000 to 200,000 clones, with around 75% appearing a single time and more than 4% taken by the ten largest. CDR1 and CDR2 from the germline V gene are SNHLY and FYNNEI. With 1 base clipped from V and 6 bases from J, the junction kept 3 bases outside the gene matches. This CDR3 has 14 amino acids.

The sample consisted of PBMCs. The chain is built from TRBV2 and TRBJ2-4; 7 bases agree with TRBD1. This clonotype was obtained from a male donor in good health and CMV-seronegative. CDR3 amino acids: CASSEERQGNIQYF. CDR3 nucleotide sequence: TGTGCCAGCAGTGAAGAACGACAGGGAAACATTCAGTACTTC.